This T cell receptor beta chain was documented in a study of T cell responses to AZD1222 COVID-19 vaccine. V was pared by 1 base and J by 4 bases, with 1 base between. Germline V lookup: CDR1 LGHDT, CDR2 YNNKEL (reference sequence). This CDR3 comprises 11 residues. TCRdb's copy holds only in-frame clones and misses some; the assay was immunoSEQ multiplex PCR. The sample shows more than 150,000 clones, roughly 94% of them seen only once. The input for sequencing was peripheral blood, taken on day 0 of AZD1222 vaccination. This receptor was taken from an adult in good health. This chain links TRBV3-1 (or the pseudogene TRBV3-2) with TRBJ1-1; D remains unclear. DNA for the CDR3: TGTGCCAGCAGCCAAGCCACTGAAGCTTTCTTT. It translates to CASSQATEAFF.